The 7 T cell receptor beta chains listed next were all sequenced from one sample in a study of T cells in Graves' hyperthyroidism and ophthalmopathy. What was amplified from RNA transcripts were TCR beta CDR3 regions. The HTBI primer set served for first-round RT-PCR of the TCR CDR3. TCRdb ran MiXCR on the multiplex PCR reads and lists one entry per CDR3 protein. Here the sample spans around 540,000 distinct CDR3 sequences, about 16% being singletons. The sequenced sample consisted of blood. All receptors derive from a woman between 25 and 40 years old with Graves' ophthalmopathy.

With regard to this clonotype: An end of the junction differs from the germline gene, which may be a read error. The rearrangement joins TRBV4-3 to TRBJ2-7; no clear D gene. This CDR3 has 13 residues. Germline assignment: CDR1 LGHNA and CDR2 YSLEER. The CDR3 reads CASSQDVGYEQYF. The DNA of the CDR3 is TGTGCCAGCAGCCAAGATGTTGGCTACGAGCAGTACTTC.

The chain is built from TRBV28 and TRBJ1-5; 9 bases agree with TRBD1. Unmatched junction bases numbered 15, after V lost 2 bases and J lost 7 bases. Germline V gene sequence: CDR1 MDHEN, CDR2 SYDVKM. This CDR3 has 18 amino acids. CDR3 nucleotide sequence: TGTGCCAGCAGTTTAACACCCCTTGTGGGGACAGGGTTCCAGCCCCAGCATTTT. Residues: CASSLTPLVGTGFQPQHF.

This clonotype was seen repeatedly, ten times or more. The chain employs TRBV27 and TRBJ2-7, with 10 bases identical to TRBD2. From germline, CDR1 is MNHEY and CDR2 SMNVEV (reference sequence). The CDR3 contains 14 residues. Trimming took 5 bases from V and 5 from J; bases not matched to a gene: 6. Written as DNA, the CDR3 is TGTGCCAGCAGTGTCAGACTAGCGGGTCACGAGCAGTACTTC. It codes for CASSVRLAGHEQYF.

This clonotype was counted ten times or more. J is TRBJ2-7 and V is TRBV7-9; 7 bases are shared with TRBD1. This CDR3 has 15 amino acids. V shed 4 bases, J shed 4 bases, and the junction held 10 bases outside the gene matches. The germline CDR1 and CDR2 sequences are SEHNR and FQNEAQ (reference sequence). CDR3 DNA: TGTGCCAGCAGCTCCTGGACAGGCGATTTTTACGAGCAGTACTTC. It is translated as CASSSWTGDFYEQYF.

In this sample, this clonotype turned up many times. This chain uses TRBV4-3 with TRBJ2-7, with D tentatively TRBD2 (5 bases). Germline CDR1 and CDR2: LGHNA and YSLEER. There are 14 residues in the CDR3. Trimming removed 3 bases from V and 1 base from J, with 10 bases in between. The CDR3 reads CASSQTVASYEQYF. The CDR3 nucleotides are TGCGCCAGCAGCCAGACGGTAGCGTCCTACGAGCAGTACTTC.

This clonotype was observed at least ten times. V usage is TRBV7-9 and J usage is TRBJ2-1; TRBD2 matches at 9 bases. The junction had 21 bases not matched to a gene; V was cut back by 8 bases and J by 7 bases. The CDR3 has 18 amino acids. Per germline, CDR1 SEHNR and CDR2 FQNEAQ (reference sequence). In DNA, the CDR3 is TGTGCCAGCCTTAACCAGGGGGGGCGCGGGAGGGCCGCAAATGAGCAGTTCTTC. Translated: CASLNQGGRGRAANEQFF.

This clonotype has ten or more counts. The chain has TRBV5-1 and TRBJ2-1; TRBD2 matches at 12 bases. CDR1 SGHRS and CDR2 YFSETQ come from the germline V gene. The CDR3 has 18 residues. Losses at the gene ends were 0 bases for V and 8 bases for J; bases not matched to a gene: 12. The CDR3 DNA reads TGCGCCAGCAGCTTGGGACTAGCGGGAGTCACCCGCGCGGATGAGCAGTTCTTC. Its translation: CASSLGLAGVTRADEQFF. Together with reference TRBV5-1 and TRBJ2-1, the CDR3 gives the full variable domain: KAGVTQTPRYLIKTRGQQVTLSCSPISGHRSVSWYQQTPGQGLQFLFEYFSETQRNKGNFPGRFSGRQFSNSRSEMNVSTLELGDSALYLCASSLGLAGVTRADEQFFGPGTRLTVL.